This T cell receptor (beta chain) was identified during a study of control samples from healthy donors and cancer patients (dated by TCRdb to 2018 to 2021). The CDR1 and CDR2 encoded by the germline V gene (reference sequence) are MNHEY and SMNVEV. Compared with germline, V lacks 3 bases and J lacks 4 bases; bases without a gene match: 8. The CDR3 holds 15 amino acids from the cysteine to the phenylalanine. The retained sequence is limited to the CDR3, 45 bases, with the frame set at the first base. Notes on this clone: The antigen it binds to is not known. Nothing much larger sits one base from this clone, and base qualities are not available.

The protocol used for the library was the immunoSEQ multiplex PCR assay. Not all clones reach the TCRdb copy of this immuneACCESS table, which keeps in-frame sequences only. Checked studies attribute under half of the gap to unresolved V genes and leave the rest unexplained. Counted in this sample were roughly 83,000 clones; almost 85% of them appeared once. The ten largest clonotypes hold over 7.5% of the sample. The TCR was taken from a woman aged 60-75 years in good health. The V and J genes are TRBV27 and TRBJ1-1; the central 7 bases match TRBD1. The sequenced sample was blood. CDR3 sequence: CASSFAPTGVTEAFF. The nucleotide sequence is TGTGCCAGCAGTTTTGCCCCTACAGGGGTCACTGAAGCTTTCTTT.